The 25 T cell receptor beta chains presented below share a single source sample, sequenced in a study of blood T cell repertoires in COVID-19. The assay was immunoSEQ multiplex PCR, and TCRdb's table has in-frame clones only and misses some. This table holds 250,000 to 350,000 clones, roughly nine tenths found once. Sample: PBMCs or T cells enriched from blood (not recorded which). The source of these receptors is a woman in her twenties or thirties who had recovered from COVID-19.

The rearrangement uses TRBV9 and TRBJ1-2; no reliable D call. CDR3 length equals 13 residues. CDR1 and CDR2 from the germline V gene are SGDLS and YYNGEE. Trimming left V 6 bases short and J 0 bases short, with 9 bases between. CDR3 nucleotides: TGTGCCAGCACTGGGCTTACTAACTATGGCTACACCTTC. This encodes CASTGLTNYGYTF.

The CDR3 region is CASSSTGGRVTEAFF. CDR3 bases: TGCGCCAGCAGCAGCACAGGGGGAAGGGTCACTGAAGCTTTCTTT. V gene TRBV5-1 combines with J gene TRBJ1-1, with 8 bases fitting TRBD1. Germline V gene lookup returns CDR1 SGHRS and CDR2 YFSETQ. The V segment lost 4 bases and the J segment 4 bases; nucleotides outside the gene matches: 9. The CDR3 runs to 15 residues. Drawing the rest from reference TRBV5-1 and TRBJ1-1, the complete variable domain is KAGVTQTPRYLIKTRGQQVTLSCSPISGHRSVSWYQQTPGQGLQFLFEYFSETQRNKGNFPGRFSGRQFSNSRSEMNVSTLELGDSALYLCASSSTGGRVTEAFFGQGTRLTVV.

V is TRBV6-6 and J is TRBJ2-1; TRBD2 matches 11 bases. The CDR3 totals 15 residues. The J segment lost 2 bases and the V segment lost 6 bases, leaving 3 bases of the junction unmatched. From germline, CDR1 is MNHNY and CDR2 SVGAGI (reference sequence). The CDR3 loop is CASSGLAGAYNEQFF. CDR3 DNA sequence: TGTGCCAGCAGCGGACTAGCGGGTGCCTACAATGAGCAGTTCTTC.

V usage is TRBV30 and J usage is TRBJ1-6; 7 bases align to TRBD1. The CDR3 is 16 residues long. After removal of 5 bases from V and 0 bases from J, the junction contained 7 bases not matched to a gene. Germline CDR1 GTSNPN, CDR2 SVGIG (reference sequence). CDR3 residues: CAWDRQGSSYNSPLHF. The CDR3 region has the DNA TGTGCCTGGGACAGACAGGGAAGCTCCTATAATTCACCCCTCCACTTT.

The chain employs TRBV6-5 and TRBJ2-5; 7 nucleotides match TRBD1. Germline-derived CDR1 and CDR2 are MNHEY and SVGAGI. The CDR3 length is 15 residues. V dropped 6 bases and J dropped 5; count of bases not matched to a gene: 12. The CDR3 is CASSPGTVTMETQYF. In DNA, the CDR3 is TGTGCCAGCAGCCCCGGGACAGTGACCATGGAGACCCAGTACTTC.

The rearrangement joins TRBV21-1 to TRBJ2-7; no DNA check was done on the table's D call, TRBD1. TRBV21-1 is a listed pseudogene. There are 15 residues in the CDR3. CDR3 sequence (DNA): TGTGCCAGCAGCACAGGGGGACAGGAACCCTACGAGCAGTACTTC. Amino acids: CASSTGGQEPYEQYF.

The V gene is TRBV27, the J gene TRBJ2-7, with 7 bases matching TRBD2. The J segment lost 2 bases and the V segment lost 1 base, leaving 2 bases of the junction unmatched. Germline V CDR1 and CDR2: MNHEY, SMNVEV (reference sequence). This CDR3 comprises 14 residues. CDR3: CASSLYGLAYEQYF. The CDR3 region has the DNA TGTGCCAGCAGTTTATACGGACTAGCCTACGAGCAGTACTTC.

The chain is built from TRBV5-1 and TRBJ2-2; TRBD1 matches 11 bases. The CDR3 length is 16 residues. Germline trimming cut 2 bases from V and 3 bases from J; bases unmatched to any gene: 3. The germline CDR1 and CDR2 sequences are SGHRS and YFSETQ. The CDR3 bases are TGCGCCAGCAGCTTAGGGACAGGGGGATACACCGGGGAGCTGTTTTTT. This sequence encodes CASSLGTGGYTGELFF.

In nucleotides, the CDR3 is TGTGCCAGTAGTATAGATGGTCAGGGGGCGAACTATGGCTACACCTTC. This sequence encodes CASSIDGQGANYGYTF. The chain recombines TRBV19 with TRBJ1-2, with 8 bases identical to TRBD1. This CDR3 region has 16 residues. The V and J ends lost 0 bases and 2 bases, in that order; junction bases with no gene match: 5. CDR1 LNHDA and CDR2 SQIVND come from the germline V gene (reference sequence).

The CDR3 bases are TGTGCCTGGAGTTTTGGGAGAACTGAAGCTTTCTTT. Protein: CAWSFGRTEAFF. V is TRBV30 and J is TRBJ1-1; D remains ambiguous. Germline values: CDR1 GTSNPN, CDR2 SVGIG (reference sequence). V gave up 2 bases and J gave up 5 bases, with 9 bases separating them. The CDR3 sequence is 12 residues long. Full variable domain (rest looked up from reference TRBV30 and TRBJ1-1): SQTIHQWPATLVQPVGSPLSLECTVEGTSNPNLYWYRQAAGRGLQLLFYSVGIGQISSEVPQNLSASRPQDRQFILSSKKLLLSDSGFYLCAWSFGRTEAFFGQGTRLTVV.

The V gene is TRBV5-8, the J gene TRBJ1-1, with TRBD1 identical over 9 bases. In germline, CDR1 is SGHTS, CDR2 YDEGEE. This CDR3 region has 16 residues. V dropped 5 bases and J dropped 0; count of bases not matched to a gene: 8. CDR3 DNA: TGTGCCAGCAGGACCGGGACAGGGACAATGAACACTGAAGCTTTCTTT. Translation gives CASRTGTGTMNTEAFF.

The chain links TRBV6-1 to TRBJ2-1, with TRBD2 matching over 8 bases. The germline V gene has CDR1 MNHNS and CDR2 SASEGT. The V segment lost 2 bases and the J segment 6 bases; nucleotides outside the gene matches: 12. The CDR3 contains 17 residues. CDR3 protein: CASSEPGAGGAGNEQFF. The CDR3 region has the DNA TGTGCCAGCAGTGAACCTGGAGCCGGGGGGGCGGGCAATGAGCAGTTCTTC.

In regard to this clone: Different DNA sequences within this sample yield the same CDR3. The genes are TRBV11-2 and TRBJ1-1; D gene ambiguous. The germline V and J ends were trimmed by 0 bases and 4 bases, with 6 bases remaining between them. The CDR3 spans 13 residues. The germline gives CDR1 SGHAT, CDR2 FQNNGV. The CDR3 spells CASSLERGTEAFF. CDR3 bases: TGTGCCAGCAGCTTAGAGCGGGGCACTGAAGCTTTCTTT.

The chain employs TRBV29-1 and TRBJ1-5, with a weak D call TRBD1 (6 bases). V was clipped by 4 bases and J by 3 bases, with 10 bases between them. The CDR3 extends over 13 amino acids. Germline V lookup: CDR1 SQVTM, CDR2 ANQGSEA. The CDR3 spells CSVAGVANQPQHF. The CDR3 DNA is TGCAGCGTTGCAGGGGTCGCCAATCAGCCCCAGCATTTT.

V usage is TRBV7-9 and J usage is TRBJ2-7; 7 bases are shared with TRBD1. V was pared by 1 base and J by 0 bases, with 3 bases of the junction left unmatched. Germline V gene sequence: CDR1 SEHNR, CDR2 FQNEAQ (reference sequence). CDR3 length: 15 amino acids. CDR3 loop: CASSLVTGLSYEQYF. In DNA, the CDR3 is TGTGCCAGCAGCTTAGTGACAGGGCTCTCCTACGAGCAGTACTTC. Full variable domain (missing parts from reference TRBV7-9 and TRBJ2-7): DTGVSQNPRHKITKRGQNVTFRCDPISEHNRLYWYRQTLGQGPEFLTYFQNEAQLEKSRLLSDRFSAERPKGSFSTLEIQRTEQGDSAMYLCASSLVTGLSYEQYFGPGTRLTVT.

For the CDR3, the DNA is TGTGCCAGCAGCTTAGCGGGACAGGGTCCAGGAAACACCATATATTTT. As protein: CASSLAGQGPGNTIYF. This chain joins TRBV7-6 and TRBJ1-3; 9 nucleotides agree with TRBD1. V trimming: 0 bases; J trimming: 4 bases; junction bases outside the gene matches: 4. CDR1 is SGHVS and CDR2 is FNYEAQ in the germline V gene. This CDR3 region has 16 residues. Full variable domain (rest looked up from reference TRBV7-6 and TRBJ1-3): GAGVSQSPRYKVTKRGQDVALRCDPISGHVSLYWYRQALGQGPEFLTYFNYEAQQDKSGLPNDRFSAERPEGSISTLTIQRTEQRDSAMYRCASSLAGQGPGNTIYFGEGSWLTVV.

The chain recombines TRBV4-1 with TRBJ1-3; 7 bases align to TRBD1. Germline V gene lookup returns CDR1 MGHRA and CDR2 YSYEKL. Losses at the gene ends were 1 base for V and 0 bases for J; bases not matched to a gene: 6. The CDR3 has 17 amino acids. As DNA, the CDR3 is TGCGCCAGCAGCCAAGCCCGACAGGGCCTCTCTGGAAACACCATATATTTT. Translating it yields CASSQARQGLSGNTIYF.

V and J are TRBV4-1 and TRBJ2-5, with 7 positions matching TRBD1. The V segment lost 0 bases and the J segment 2 bases; nucleotides outside the gene matches: 3. This CDR3 is 15 amino acids long. Germline V gene lookup returns CDR1 MGHRA and CDR2 YSYEKL. CDR3 protein: CASSQDVGQQETQYF. The CDR3 DNA reads TGCGCCAGCAGCCAAGATGTGGGACAGCAAGAGACCCAGTACTTC.

This clone was observed once. The rearrangement uses TRBV7-9 and TRBJ1-4; 9 positions match TRBD1. The germline gives CDR1 SEHNR, CDR2 FQNEAQ (reference sequence). Losses at the gene ends were 8 bases for V and 7 bases for J; bases not matched to a gene: 8. The CDR3 totals 14 residues. The CDR3 here is CASGSDRGSEKLFF. CDR3 nucleotides: TGTGCCAGCGGTTCCGACAGGGGGAGTGAAAAACTGTTTTTT. Combining the CDR3 with reference TRBV7-9 and TRBJ1-4 gives the whole variable domain DTGVSQNPRHKITKRGQNVTFRCDPISEHNRLYWYRQTLGQGPEFLTYFQNEAQLEKSRLLSDRFSAERPKGSFSTLEIQRTEQGDSAMYLCASGSDRGSEKLFFGSGTQLSVL.

The CDR3: CASSQPGGGRGYTF. CDR3 DNA: TGTGCCAGCAGCCAACCCGGGGGGGGTCGTGGCTACACCTTC. The V call is TRBV3-1 (or the pseudogene TRBV3-2), the J call TRBJ1-2; D perhaps matches TRBD1 (5 bases). Germline values: CDR1 LGHDT, CDR2 YNNKEL (reference sequence). Trimming stripped 2 bases from V and 7 bases from J, with 14 bases between. This CDR3 has 14 amino acids.

This chain uses TRBV5-1 with TRBJ2-4; D is perhaps TRBD2 (5 bases). The CDR3 extends over 14 amino acids. The V end was cut by 4 bases, the J end by 8 bases, with 16 bases between. The germline CDR1 and CDR2 sequences are SGHRS and YFSETQ. CDR3 coding DNA: TGCGCCAGCAGCCCGTTAGGCCACGGGGACATTCAGTACTTC. It yields the protein CASSPLGHGDIQYF.

The chain recombines TRBV30 with TRBJ1-5; TRBD1 might be the D (5 bases). CDR1 is GTSNPN and CDR2 is SVGIG in the germline V gene (reference sequence). This CDR3 spans 13 amino acids. Trimming shortened V by 2 bases and J by 5 bases, and 10 bases separated the two germline ends. In DNA, the CDR3 is TGTGCCTGGAGTCGGGACTCCGATCAGCCCCAGCATTTT. Translation: CAWSRDSDQPQHF.

V gene TRBV19 combines with J gene TRBJ1-1, with D perhaps matching TRBD1 (6 bases). This CDR3 has 16 residues. CDR1 is LNHDA, CDR2 SQIVND, per germline (reference sequence). With 3 bases removed from V and 1 base from J, the gap between germline ends came to 15 bases. The CDR3 loop is CASSMRAGVANTEAFF. CDR3 sequence (DNA): TGTGCCAGTAGTATGAGGGCAGGGGTCGCGAACACTGAAGCTTTCTTT.

J is TRBJ2-5 and V is TRBV19; TRBD2 agrees at 13 bases. This CDR3 spans 16 amino acids. In germline, CDR1 is LNHDA, CDR2 SQIVND (reference sequence). The J segment lost 5 bases and the V segment lost 1 base, leaving 4 bases of the junction unmatched. The CDR3 here is CASSIVGLAGTETQYF. The CDR3 DNA is TGTGCCAGTAGTATAGTGGGACTAGCGGGGACGGAGACCCAGTACTTC.

The chain has TRBV6-2 or TRBV6-3 and TRBJ1-4; D gene uncertain. V dropped 5 bases and J dropped 0 bases, with 13 bases sitting between them. Germline V gives CDR1 MNHEY, CDR2 SVGEGT. The CDR3 totals 16 residues. The CDR3 spells CASSPHAGSTNEKLFF. In DNA, the CDR3 is TGTGCCAGCAGTCCCCACGCAGGCTCAACTAATGAAAAACTGTTTTTT.